This T cell receptor beta chain came from a study of cytomegalovirus exposure and HLA in healthy donors. Study details: A later analysis reported the same platform for the 100 to 150 validation repertoires and the 666 first-cohort repertoires.

In germline, CDR1 is GTSNPN, CDR2 SVGIG (reference sequence). This CDR3 is 13 amino acids long. About this clone itself: Its specificity is not known. Relative to the germline gene, one junction end is altered; a read error may explain this.

The data were produced by immunoSEQ multiplex PCR, yet TCRdb's version contains in-frame clones alone and is incomplete. The sample contains about 220,000 clones, over 70% of which appear only once. Study outcomes and limitations: Among TCR beta chains, those listed as cytomegalovirus-associated numbered more than 150. It was found in a later analysis that first-cohort TCR clusters tended to co-occur in the 130 or so validation repertoires. Three CMV-associated chains proved CMV antigen-specific in vitro.

Sequenced sample: PBMCs. The sequence derives from a woman in her twenties or thirties in good health and CMV-seropositive. V and J are TRBV30 and TRBJ1-1; D remains ambiguous. The chain's CDR3 is CARREGGDTEAFF. The DNA of the CDR3 is TGTGCCCGGAGGGAGGGAGGCGACACTGAAGCTTTCTTT.